This TCR beta chain came from a study of patients and donors after allogeneic stem cell transplantation. Germline loops: CDR1 MNHEY, CDR2 SVGAGI. V lost 0 bases to trimming and J lost 4 bases; unmatched junction nucleotides: 14. The length of the CDR3 is 18 residues. A single record per CDR3 protein comes from TCRdb applying MiXCR to the RT-PCR reads. The sample shows fewer than 180,000 distinct CDR3 sequences, about 36% of them seen only once. This chain uses TRBV6-5 with TRBJ1-1, with 7 bases fitting TRBD1. Material: blood, either unsorted or a sorted T cell fraction (not recorded which). The sequence derives from a human donor who was either an allogeneic HSCT recipient or a stem cell or donor lymphocyte infusion donor (not recorded which). It is not recorded whose cells these are; they may come from a transplant donor. The CDR3 nucleotides read TGTGCCAGCAGTTACTCGATACGTCCGACAGGGACGGGCACTGAAGCTTTCTTT. It codes for CASSYSIRPTGTGTEAFF.